The rows below give T cell receptor beta chains drawn from one sample of a study of shared clonotypes between healthy human individuals. Assay used: immunoSEQ multiplex PCR; TCRdb lists only in-frame clones, some missing. The profile covers over 850,000 clones, with around three quarters appearing a single time and roughly 0.55% taken by the ten largest. The specimen sequenced was memory CD4+ T cells from PBMCs. Receptors were obtained from a man between 18 and 35 years old in good health. Some clones in this sample may be carry-over from other donors' samples. The CDR3 runs from the conserved cysteine through the conserved F or W. Fields, in order: D gene, CDR3 length, clone size, V gene, J gene, CDR3 protein, CDR3 DNA. D genes are given only for firm matches. Expanded clones are given a class, and other clones once, few, many or no size at all.

D gene: -
CDR3 length: 12
clone size: -
V gene: TRBV28
J gene: TRBJ1-2
CDR3 protein: CASSLLNYGYTF
CDR3 DNA: TGTGCCAGCAGTTTACTCAACTATGGCTACACCTTC

D gene: -
CDR3 length: 12
clone size: -
V gene: TRBV10-3
J gene: TRBJ2-7
CDR3 protein: CAIGPGAREQYF
CDR3 DNA: TGTGCCATTGGTCCGGGGGCGCGGGAGCAGTACTTC

D gene: -
CDR3 length: 13
clone size: -
V gene: TRBV19
J gene: TRBJ1-5
CDR3 protein: CASSIDWVQPQHF
CDR3 DNA: TGTGCCAGTAGTATAGATTGGGTCCAGCCCCAGCATTTT

D gene: -
CDR3 length: 13
clone size: -
V gene: TRBV7-2
J gene: TRBJ2-3
CDR3 protein: CASSLEPSDTQYF
CDR3 DNA: TGTGCCAGCAGCTTAGAGCCCAGCGATACGCAGTATTTT

D gene: TRBD1
CDR3 length: 15
clone size: -
V gene: TRBV5-1
J gene: TRBJ2-7
CDR3 protein: CASSTDRGGSYEQYF
CDR3 DNA: TGCGCCAGCAGCACGGACAGGGGCGGCTCCTACGAGCAGTACTTC

D gene: -
CDR3 length: 14
clone size: -
V gene: TRBV10-3
J gene: TRBJ1-2
CDR3 protein: CAISDGRTNYGYTF
CDR3 DNA: TGTGCCATCAGTGATGGTCGAACTAACTATGGCTACACCTTC

D gene: -
CDR3 length: 14
clone size: -
V gene: TRBV5-1
J gene: TRBJ2-5
CDR3 protein: CASSLGQLQETQYF
CDR3 DNA: TGCGCCAGCAGCCTGGGACAATTGCAAGAGACCCAGTACTTC

D gene: -
CDR3 length: 13
clone size: -
V gene: TRBV6-1
J gene: TRBJ2-5
CDR3 protein: CAFRIAGQETQYF
CDR3 DNA: TGTGCCTTTAGGATAGCTGGCCAAGAGACCCAGTACTTC

D gene: -
CDR3 length: 13
clone size: once
V gene: TRBV5-1
J gene: TRBJ1-2
CDR3 protein: CASSLGPSGGYTF
CDR3 DNA: TGCGCCAGCAGCTTGGGGCCATCGGGTGGCTACACCTTC

D gene: TRBD1
CDR3 length: 20
clone size: -
V gene: TRBV7-6
J gene: TRBJ2-6
CDR3 protein: CASSLEAWDRLSSGANVLTF
CDR3 DNA: TGTGCCAGCAGCTTAGAGGCCTGGGACAGGTTGAGCTCTGGGGCCAACGTCCTGACTTTC

D gene: TRBD1
CDR3 length: 10
clone size: -
V gene: TRBV20-1
J gene: TRBJ1-2
CDR3 protein: CSAPGGAYTF
CDR3 DNA: TGCAGTGCCCCAGGGGGGGCGTACACCTTC

D gene: -
CDR3 length: 14
clone size: -
V gene: TRBV4-2
J gene: TRBJ1-2
CDR3 protein: CASSQPGSNYGYTF
CDR3 DNA: TGTGCCAGCAGCCAACCAGGATCAAACTATGGCTACACCTTC

D gene: -
CDR3 length: 15
clone size: -
V gene: TRBV7-8
J gene: TRBJ2-7
CDR3 protein: CASSFRQQPSYEQYF
CDR3 DNA: TGTGCCAGCAGCTTCCGACAACAACCTTCCTACGAGCAGTACTTC

D gene: -
CDR3 length: 15
clone size: -
V gene: TRBV28
J gene: TRBJ1-3
CDR3 protein: CASSLLGLGGNTIYF
CDR3 DNA: TGTGCCAGCAGTTTATTGGGGCTTGGGGGGAACACCATATATTTT